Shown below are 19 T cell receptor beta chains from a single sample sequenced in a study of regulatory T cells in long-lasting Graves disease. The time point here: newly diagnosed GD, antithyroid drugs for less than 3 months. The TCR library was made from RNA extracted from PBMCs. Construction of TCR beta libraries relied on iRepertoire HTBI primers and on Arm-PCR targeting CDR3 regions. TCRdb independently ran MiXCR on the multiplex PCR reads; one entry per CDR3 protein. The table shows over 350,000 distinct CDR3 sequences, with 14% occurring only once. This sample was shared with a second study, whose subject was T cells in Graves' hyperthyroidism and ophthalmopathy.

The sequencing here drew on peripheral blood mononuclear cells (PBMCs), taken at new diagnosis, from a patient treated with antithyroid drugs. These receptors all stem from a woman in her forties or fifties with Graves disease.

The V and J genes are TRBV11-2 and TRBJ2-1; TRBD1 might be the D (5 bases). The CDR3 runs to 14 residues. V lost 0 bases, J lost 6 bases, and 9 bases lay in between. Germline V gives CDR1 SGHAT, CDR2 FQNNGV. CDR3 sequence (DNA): TGTGCCAGCAGCTTAGACCTGACAGTCAATGAGCAGTTCTTC. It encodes CASSLDLTVNEQFF.

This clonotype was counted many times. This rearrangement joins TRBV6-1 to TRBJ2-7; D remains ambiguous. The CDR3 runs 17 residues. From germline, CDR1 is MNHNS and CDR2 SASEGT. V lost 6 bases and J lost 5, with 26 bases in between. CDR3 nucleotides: TGTGCCAGCAGCCGAAATACGGACGTCCCAGGTCGCGACGAGCAGTACTTC. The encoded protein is CASSRNTDVPGRDEQYF.

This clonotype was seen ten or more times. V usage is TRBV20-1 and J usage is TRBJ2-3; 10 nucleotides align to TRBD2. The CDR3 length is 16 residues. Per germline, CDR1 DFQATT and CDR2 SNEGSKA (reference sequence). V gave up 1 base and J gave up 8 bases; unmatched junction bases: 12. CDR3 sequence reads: CSARVRGLAAGGTQYF. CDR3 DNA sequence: TGCAGTGCTAGAGTCAGAGGACTAGCGGCTGGCGGTACGCAGTATTTT.

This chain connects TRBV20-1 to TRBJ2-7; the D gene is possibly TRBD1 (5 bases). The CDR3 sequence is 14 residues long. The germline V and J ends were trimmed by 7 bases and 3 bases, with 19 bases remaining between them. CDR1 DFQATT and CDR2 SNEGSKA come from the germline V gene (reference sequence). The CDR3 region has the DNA TGCAGTGTTAGTGGGGCTAGGTTGGACTACGAGCAGTACTTC. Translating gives CSVSGARLDYEQYF.

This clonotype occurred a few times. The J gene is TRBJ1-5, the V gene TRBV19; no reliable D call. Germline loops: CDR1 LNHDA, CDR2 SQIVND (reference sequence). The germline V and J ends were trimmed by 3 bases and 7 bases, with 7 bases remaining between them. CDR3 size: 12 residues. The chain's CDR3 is CASSMNSQPQHF. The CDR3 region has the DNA TGTGCCAGTAGTATGAACTCGCAGCCCCAGCATTTT.

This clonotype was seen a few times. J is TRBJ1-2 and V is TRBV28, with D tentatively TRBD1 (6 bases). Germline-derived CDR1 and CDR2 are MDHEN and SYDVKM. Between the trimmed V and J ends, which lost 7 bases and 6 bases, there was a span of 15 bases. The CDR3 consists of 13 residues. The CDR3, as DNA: TGTGCCAGCACCCCCGGGACACGTCATGGCTACACCTTC. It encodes CASTPGTRHGYTF.

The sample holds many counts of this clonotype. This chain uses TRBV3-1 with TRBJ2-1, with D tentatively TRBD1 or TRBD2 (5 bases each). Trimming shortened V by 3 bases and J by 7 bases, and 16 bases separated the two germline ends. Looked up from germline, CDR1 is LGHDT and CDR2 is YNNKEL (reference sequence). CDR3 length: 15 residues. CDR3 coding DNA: TGTGCCAGCAGCCAGAGAGGGGACGCGTCGAATGAGCAGTTCTTC. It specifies CASSQRGDASNEQFF.

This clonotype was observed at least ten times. CDR3 in DNA: TGTGCCAGCAGTTTGGGACAGACCTTTGGCGAGCAGTACTTC. Encoded protein: CASSLGQTFGEQYF. The gene calls are TRBV28 and TRBJ2-5; TRBD1 matches 7 bases. The DNA end is a closer match to TRBJ2-7, so the J assignment may be wrong. Germline V gene lookup returns CDR1 MDHEN and CDR2 SYDVKM. The CDR3 has 14 residues.

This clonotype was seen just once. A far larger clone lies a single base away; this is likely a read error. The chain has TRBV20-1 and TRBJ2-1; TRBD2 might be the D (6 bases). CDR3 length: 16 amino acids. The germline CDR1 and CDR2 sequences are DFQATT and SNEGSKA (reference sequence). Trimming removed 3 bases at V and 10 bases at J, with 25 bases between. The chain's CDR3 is CSARTMEGGGIYEQFF. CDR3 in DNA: TGCAGTGCTAGGACTATGGAGGGAGGCGGGATCTACGAGCAGTTCTTC.

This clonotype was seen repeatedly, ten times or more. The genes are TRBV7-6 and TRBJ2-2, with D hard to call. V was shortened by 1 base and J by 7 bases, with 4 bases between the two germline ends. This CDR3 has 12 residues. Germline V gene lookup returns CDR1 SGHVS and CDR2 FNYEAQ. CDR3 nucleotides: TGTGCCAGCAGCTTAGTTATCGGGGAGCTGTTTTTT. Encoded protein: CASSLVIGELFF.

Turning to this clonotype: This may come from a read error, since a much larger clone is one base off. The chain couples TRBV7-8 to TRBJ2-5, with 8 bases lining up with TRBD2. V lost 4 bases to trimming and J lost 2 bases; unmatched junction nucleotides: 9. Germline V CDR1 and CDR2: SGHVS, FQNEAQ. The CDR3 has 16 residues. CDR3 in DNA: TGTGCCAGCAGCTCATCGAGACTAGCGTCGCAAGAGACCCAGTACTTC. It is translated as CASSSSRLASQETQYF.

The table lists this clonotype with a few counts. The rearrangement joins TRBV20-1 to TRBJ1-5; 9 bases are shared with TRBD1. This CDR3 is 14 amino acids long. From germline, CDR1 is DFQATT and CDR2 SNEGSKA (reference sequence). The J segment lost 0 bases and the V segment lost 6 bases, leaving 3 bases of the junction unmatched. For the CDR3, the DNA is TGCAGTGCCGAGACAGGGGGTAGCAATCAGCCCCAGCATTTT. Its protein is CSAETGGSNQPQHF.

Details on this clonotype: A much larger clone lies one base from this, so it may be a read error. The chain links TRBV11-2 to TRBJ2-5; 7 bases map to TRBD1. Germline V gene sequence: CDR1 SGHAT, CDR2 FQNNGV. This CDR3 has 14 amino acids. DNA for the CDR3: TGTGCCGGCAGCTCCGACAGGGTGGGAGAGACCCAGTACTTC. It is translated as CAGSSDRVGETQYF.

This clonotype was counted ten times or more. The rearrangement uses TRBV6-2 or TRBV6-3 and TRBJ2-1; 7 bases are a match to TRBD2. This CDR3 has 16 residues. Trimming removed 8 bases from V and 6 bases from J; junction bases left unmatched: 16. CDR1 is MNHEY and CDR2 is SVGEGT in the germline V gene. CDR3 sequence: CASVRPNGGSINEQFF. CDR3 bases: TGTGCCAGCGTACGCCCCAATGGCGGGAGTATCAATGAGCAGTTCTTC.

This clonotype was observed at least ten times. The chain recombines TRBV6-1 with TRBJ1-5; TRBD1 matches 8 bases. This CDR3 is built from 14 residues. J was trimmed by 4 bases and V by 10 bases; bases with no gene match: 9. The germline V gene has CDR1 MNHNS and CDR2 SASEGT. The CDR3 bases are TGTGCCACCAATCCGGGACAGGAGAATCAGCCCCAGCATTTT. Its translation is CATNPGQENQPQHF.

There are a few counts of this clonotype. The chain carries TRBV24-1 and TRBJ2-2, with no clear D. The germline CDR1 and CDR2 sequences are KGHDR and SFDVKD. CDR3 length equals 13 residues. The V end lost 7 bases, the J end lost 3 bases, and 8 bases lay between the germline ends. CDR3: CATRLRDTGELFF. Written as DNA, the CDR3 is TGTGCCACCAGACTTCGGGACACCGGGGAGCTGTTTTTT.

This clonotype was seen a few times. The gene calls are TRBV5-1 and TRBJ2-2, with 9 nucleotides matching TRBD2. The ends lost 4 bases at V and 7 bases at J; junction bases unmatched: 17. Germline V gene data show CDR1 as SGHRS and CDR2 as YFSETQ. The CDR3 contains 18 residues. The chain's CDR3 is CASSTGVGLAGRNGELFF. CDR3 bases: TGCGCCAGCAGCACGGGAGTGGGGCTAGCGGGAAGGAACGGGGAGCTGTTTTTT.

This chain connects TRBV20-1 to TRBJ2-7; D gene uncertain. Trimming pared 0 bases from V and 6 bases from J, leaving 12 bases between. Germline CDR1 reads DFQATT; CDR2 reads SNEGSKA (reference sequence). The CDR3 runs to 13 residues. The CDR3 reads CSAREWAKREQYF. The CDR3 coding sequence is TGCAGTGCTAGAGAGTGGGCAAAGCGCGAGCAGTACTTC.

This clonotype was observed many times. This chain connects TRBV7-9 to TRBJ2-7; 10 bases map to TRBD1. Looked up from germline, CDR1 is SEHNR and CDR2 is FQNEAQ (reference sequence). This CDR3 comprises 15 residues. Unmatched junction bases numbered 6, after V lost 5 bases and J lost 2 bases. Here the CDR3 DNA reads TGTGCCAGCAGCGACCGTGGACAGGGGGCCTACGAGCAGTACTTC. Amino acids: CASSDRGQGAYEQYF.